These 15 T cell receptor beta chains originate from one sample sequenced in a study of OX40 agonist ivuxolimab in advanced cancers. Here immunoSEQ multiplex PCR was the method, and the copy in TCRdb shows in-frame clones only, minus some. Found here are about 68,000 clones, roughly 86% of them singletons; the top ten hold 2% to 2.5%. The specimen comprised CD4+ or CD8+ T cells sorted from blood, sampled in a trial of the OX40 agonist ivuxolimab. The receptors shown here come from an adult with an advanced solid tumor such as melanoma, head and neck, liver or kidney cancer.

The V call is TRBV7-9, the J call TRBJ2-1; 14 bases fit TRBD2. Germline lookup yields CDR1 SEHNR and CDR2 FQNEAQ (reference sequence). The CDR3 has 17 residues. V lost 5 bases to trimming and J lost 1 base; unmatched junction nucleotides: 4. In nucleotides, the CDR3 is TGTGCCAGCAGCCAGGGGACTAGCGGGGGTTCCTACAATGAGCAGTTCTTC. Protein: CASSQGTSGGSYNEQFF.

This chain uses TRBV7-8 with TRBJ2-3; D might be TRBD2 (6 bases). The CDR3 extends over 17 amino acids. CDR1 and CDR2 (germline): SGHVS, FQNEAQ. V was cut by 4 bases and J by 2 bases, with 19 bases left in between. This CDR3 is CASSSRRGLGDTDTQYF. The CDR3 nucleotides are TGTGCCAGCAGCTCCCGCCGGGGGTTAGGGGACACAGATACGCAGTATTTT.

CDR3 DNA: TGTGCCATCGGGACAGGGACCTATGGCTACACCTTC. Its translation: CAIGTGTYGYTF. The chain couples TRBV10-3 to TRBJ1-2, with 9 bases that match TRBD1. The germline V gene has CDR1 ENHRY and CDR2 SYGVKD. After removal of 8 bases from V and 4 bases from J, the junction contained 2 bases not matched to a gene. This CDR3 is 12 amino acids long.

This rearrangement joins TRBV10-3 to TRBJ1-3, with TRBD1 identical over 7 bases. With 7 bases clipped from V and 0 bases from J, the junction kept 6 bases outside the gene matches. The CDR3 loop spans 15 amino acids. The germline gives CDR1 ENHRY, CDR2 SYGVKD. The CDR3 sequence is CAIKGAGDSGNTIYF. CDR3 sequence (DNA): TGTGCCATCAAGGGGGCGGGGGACTCTGGAAACACCATATATTTT.

The V and J genes are TRBV13 and TRBJ2-2; 9 positions agree with TRBD1. CDR1 is PRHDT and CDR2 is FYEKMQ in the germline V gene (reference sequence). The CDR3 loop spans 16 amino acids. J was trimmed by 6 bases and V by 1 base; bases with no gene match: 6. The CDR3 loop reads CASSLAPGQGPGELFF. CDR3 in DNA: TGTGCCAGCAGCTTAGCTCCGGGACAGGGACCCGGGGAGCTGTTTTTT.

This clone has more than one count but fewer than ten. CDR3 protein: CASSMLTGGYSPLHF. Here the CDR3 DNA reads TGTGCCAGTAGTATGCTCACAGGGGGCTATTCACCCCTCCACTTT. The chain couples TRBV19 to TRBJ1-6; 9 nucleotides align to TRBD1. V gave up 3 bases and J gave up 8 bases; unmatched junction bases: 5. The germline V gene has CDR1 LNHDA and CDR2 SQIVND (reference sequence). There are 15 residues in the CDR3.

J is TRBJ2-3 and V is TRBV5-5; 7 bases are a match to TRBD2. This CDR3 region has 16 residues. CDR1 and CDR2 (germline): SGHKS, YYEKEE (reference sequence). J lost 1 base, V lost 3 bases, and 8 bases had no gene match. As DNA, the CDR3 is TGTGCCAGCAGCTCCCCCCCCAGCGGGGGCACAGATACGCAGTATTTT. Residues: CASSSPPSGGTDTQYF.

The rearrangement joins TRBV6-1 to TRBJ2-7; maybe TRBD2 (5 bases). From germline, CDR1 is MNHNS and CDR2 SASEGT. Trimming took off 8 bases at V and 5 bases at J, with 16 bases between the two ends. The CDR3 runs to 13 residues. The DNA for the CDR3 is TGTGCCAGCGGGAGACCTGGGAGAGACGAGCAGTACTTC. The encoded protein is CASGRPGRDEQYF.

The chain links TRBV29-1 to TRBJ2-5; 7 nucleotides agree with TRBD1. The CDR3 extends over 15 amino acids. Germline V lookup: CDR1 SQVTM, CDR2 ANQGSEA. V was clipped by 7 bases and J by 0 bases; unmatched bases: 11. The DNA for the CDR3 is TGCAGCGACCGGACAGGTCCATCGTACCAAGAGACCCAGTACTTC. Its translation: CSDRTGPSYQETQYF.

The chain links TRBV11-2 to TRBJ1-1; the D is unclear. The germline V gene encodes CDR1 SGHAT and CDR2 FQNNGV. The CDR3 is 17 residues long. The germline V and J ends were trimmed by 4 bases and 0 bases, with 18 bases remaining between them. CDR3 residues: CASSSRRSTRMNTEAFF. In DNA, the CDR3 is TGTGCCAGCAGCTCCCGAAGATCGACAAGGATGAACACTGAAGCTTTCTTT. The whole variable domain, filled in from reference TRBV11-2 and TRBJ1-1, reads EAGVAQSPRYKIIEKRQSVAFWCNPISGHATLYWYQQILGQGPKLLIQFQNNGVVDDSQLPKDRFSAERLKGVDSTLKIQPAKLEDSAVYLCASSSRRSTRMNTEAFFGQGTRLTVV.

The J gene is TRBJ1-2, the V gene TRBV2; 10 bases line up with TRBD1. The ends lost 10 bases at V and 8 bases at J; junction bases unmatched: 7. CDR1 is SNHLY, CDR2 FYNNEI, per germline. The CDR3 loop spans 12 amino acids. For the CDR3, the DNA is TGTGCCAACGACAGGGGGCGGAAAGGCTACACCTTC. Translation: CANDRGRKGYTF.

The chain couples TRBV2 to TRBJ1-5; no clear D gene. The ends were cut back, 6 bases at V and 9 bases at J, with 18 bases in the middle. Germline V gives CDR1 SNHLY, CDR2 FYNNEI. The CDR3 extends over 14 amino acids. DNA for the CDR3: TGTGCCAGCAGAGGTCCCGTTTTCGAGCCGCCCCAGCATTTT. It is translated as CASRGPVFEPPQHF.

The gene calls are TRBV6-5 and TRBJ2-7; D is unresolved. From germline, CDR1 is MNHEY and CDR2 SVGAGI. CDR3 length: 12 residues. The V end was cut by 7 bases, the J end by 2 bases, with 9 bases between. The CDR3 sequence: CASKRGPYEQYF. The CDR3 DNA reads TGTGCCAGCAAACGCGGACCCTACGAGCAGTACTTC.

The J gene is TRBJ2-5, the V gene TRBV5-1; maybe TRBD2 (6 bases). Trimming removed 1 base from V and 5 bases from J, with 12 bases in between. CDR3 size: 14 residues. CDR1 SGHRS and CDR2 YFSETQ come from the germline V gene. CDR3 sequence reads: CASSLQIRGETQYF. CDR3 DNA sequence: TGCGCCAGCAGCTTGCAAATACGGGGGGAGACCCAGTACTTC.

The rearrangement joins TRBV5-8 to TRBJ2-7; 9 bases line up with TRBD1. The length of the CDR3 is 16 residues. V was pared by 2 bases and J by 3 bases, with 9 bases of the junction left unmatched. The germline gives CDR1 SGHTS, CDR2 YDEGEE. The CDR3 DNA is TGTGCCAGCAGCTTTTCTAAGGGACAGGGAATCTACGAGCAGTACTTC. It yields the protein CASSFSKGQGIYEQYF.